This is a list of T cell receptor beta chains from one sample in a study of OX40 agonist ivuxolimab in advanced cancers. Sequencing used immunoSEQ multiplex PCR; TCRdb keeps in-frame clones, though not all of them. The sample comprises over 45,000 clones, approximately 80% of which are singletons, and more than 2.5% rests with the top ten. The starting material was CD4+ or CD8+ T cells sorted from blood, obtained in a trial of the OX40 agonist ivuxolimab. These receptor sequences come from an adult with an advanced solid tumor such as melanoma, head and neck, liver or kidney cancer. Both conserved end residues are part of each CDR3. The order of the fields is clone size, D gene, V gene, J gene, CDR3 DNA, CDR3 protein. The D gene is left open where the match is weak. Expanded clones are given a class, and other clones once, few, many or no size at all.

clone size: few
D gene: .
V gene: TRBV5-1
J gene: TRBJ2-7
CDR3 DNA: TGCGCCAGCAGCTTGGGCCTTGGGCTATCCTACGAGCAGTACTTC
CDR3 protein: CASSLGLGLSYEQYF

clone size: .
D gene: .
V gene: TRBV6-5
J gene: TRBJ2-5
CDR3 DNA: TGTGCCAGCAGTTCCGGGGTAGAGACCCAGTACTTC
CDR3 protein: CASSSGVETQYF

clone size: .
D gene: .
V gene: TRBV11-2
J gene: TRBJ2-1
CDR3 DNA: TGTGCCAGCAGCTTAGTCAGACACCCTAATGAGCAGTTCTTC
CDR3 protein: CASSLVRHPNEQFF

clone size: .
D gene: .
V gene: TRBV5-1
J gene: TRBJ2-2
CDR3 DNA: TGCGCCAGCACGAACACCGGGGAGCTGTTTTTT
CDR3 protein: CASTNTGELFF

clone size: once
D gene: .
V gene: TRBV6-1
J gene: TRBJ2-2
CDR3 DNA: TGTGCCAGCAGGTGGGAGGCCAACACCGGGGAGCTGTTTTTT
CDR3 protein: CASRWEANTGELFF

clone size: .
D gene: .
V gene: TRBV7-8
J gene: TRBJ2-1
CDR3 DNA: TGTGCCAGCAGCTTAATGCCCCTATACAATGAGCAGTTCTTC
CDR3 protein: CASSLMPLYNEQFF

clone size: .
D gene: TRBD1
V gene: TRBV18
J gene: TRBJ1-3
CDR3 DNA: TGTGCCAGCTCCCGTACAGGGGTCGGAAACACCATATATTTT
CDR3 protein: CASSRTGVGNTIYF

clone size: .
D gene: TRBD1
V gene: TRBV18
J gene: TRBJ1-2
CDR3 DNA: TGTGCCAGCTCACCTGGGACAGGGGCAAATAATTATGGCTACACCTTC
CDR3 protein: CASSPGTGANNYGYTF

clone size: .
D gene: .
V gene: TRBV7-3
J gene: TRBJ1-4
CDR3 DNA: TGTGCCAGCAGCTTAGGGCCAGGGGTGGGAGAAAAACTGTTTTTT
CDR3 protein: CASSLGPGVGEKLFF

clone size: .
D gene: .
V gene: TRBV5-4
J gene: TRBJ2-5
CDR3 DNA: TGTGCCAGCAGCTTGGAATGGGAAGGGGGGGAGACCCAGTACTTC
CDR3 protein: CASSLEWEGGETQYF

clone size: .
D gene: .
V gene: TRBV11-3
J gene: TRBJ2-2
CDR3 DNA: TGTGCCAGCAGCTTAGGCCTAGCTGGGACCGGGGAGCTGTTTTTT
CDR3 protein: CASSLGLAGTGELFF

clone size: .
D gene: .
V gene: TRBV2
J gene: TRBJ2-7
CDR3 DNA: TGTGCCAGCAGTGAATTCTACGAGCAGTACTTC
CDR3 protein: CASSEFYEQYF

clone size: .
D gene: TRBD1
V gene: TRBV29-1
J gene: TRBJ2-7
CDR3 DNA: TGCAGCGTTATTACCGGGACAGGGCCCTACGAGCAGTACTTC
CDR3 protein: CSVITGTGPYEQYF

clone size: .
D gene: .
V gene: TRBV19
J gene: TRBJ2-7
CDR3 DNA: TGTGCCAGTAGTATAGGCGGGACGGGATCCTACGAGCAGTACTTC
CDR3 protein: CASSIGGTGSYEQYF

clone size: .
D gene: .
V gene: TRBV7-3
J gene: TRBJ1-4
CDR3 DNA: TGTGCCAGCAGCTTAACCGTAGGAGAAAAACTGTTTTTT
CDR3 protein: CASSLTVGEKLFF